This entry lists 14 T cell receptor beta chains sequenced from one sample in a study of T cell changes during pregnancy in multiple sclerosis (dated 2019 in TCRdb). The receptor library was made with the immunoSEQ multiplex PCR assay. TCRdb provides this immuneACCESS table in a form limited to in-frame rearrangements. Some clones are lacking; in checked studies, under half of them reflect an unresolved V gene, and why the rest are absent is not known. The sample includes about 93,000 clones, with roughly 92% observed a single time. The leading ten clones occupy approximately 2% of the sample. The source was peripheral blood, collected after pregnancy. These receptor sequences come from a female donor with multiple sclerosis, enrolled in a pregnancy study.

V is TRBV7-6 and J is TRBJ1-1; 7 bases agree with TRBD1. V shed 2 bases, J shed 7 bases, and the junction held 4 bases outside the gene matches. The CDR3 consists of 13 residues. The germline V gene encodes CDR1 SGHVS and CDR2 FNYEAQ. CDR3 in amino acids: CASSLKRDSEAFF. Here the CDR3 DNA reads TGTGCCAGCAGCTTAAAAAGGGACAGTGAAGCTTTCTTT.

The V gene is TRBV19, the J gene TRBJ1-1; no definite D call. The CDR3 contains 14 residues. Germline CDR1 is LNHDA and CDR2 is SQIVND (reference sequence). The V gene lost 3 bases and the J gene lost 3 bases, with 11 bases spanning the gap. CDR3 loop: CASSISSYYTEAFF. The DNA for the CDR3 is TGTGCCAGTAGTATTTCATCCTACTACACTGAAGCTTTCTTT.

In its sample, this clone was seen a few times. The chain uses TRBV5-4 and TRBJ2-7, with D perhaps matching TRBD2 (6 bases). CDR1 is SGHNT and CDR2 is YYREEE in the germline V gene (reference sequence). Trimming removed 0 bases at V and 2 bases at J, with 12 bases between. The CDR3 contains 15 residues. The CDR3 DNA sequence: TGTGCCAGCAGCTTGGGGGGCGGGGTTGCCTACGAGCAGTACTTC. It yields the protein CASSLGGGVAYEQYF.

This sequence joins TRBV18 and TRBJ1-2; TRBD1 might be the D (5 bases). Germline CDR1 is KGHSH and CDR2 is LQKENI. The ends were cut back, 6 bases at V and 3 bases at J, with 11 bases in the middle. The CDR3 consists of 13 residues. As DNA, the CDR3 is TGTGCCAGCTCCACGACAGCTGACTATGGCTACACCTTC. Translation gives CASSTTADYGYTF.

The V call is TRBV27, the J call TRBJ2-7; perhaps TRBD1 as D (5 bases). The germline gives CDR1 MNHEY, CDR2 SMNVEV (reference sequence). The V end was cut by 5 bases, the J end by 1 base, with 12 bases between. This CDR3 is 14 amino acids long. The CDR3 protein is CASSPRQLSYEQYF. The CDR3 nucleotides read TGTGCCAGCAGTCCTCGACAGTTATCCTACGAGCAGTACTTC.

The rearrangement joins TRBV18 to TRBJ2-7; possibly TRBD1 for D (6 bases). From germline, CDR1 is KGHSH and CDR2 LQKENI. CDR3 size: 15 residues. With 5 bases removed from V and 4 bases from J, the gap between germline ends came to 18 bases. This CDR3 is CASSSSGDTPYEQYF. In DNA, the CDR3 is TGTGCCAGCTCATCGTCAGGGGACACCCCATACGAGCAGTACTTC.

This chain connects TRBV9 to TRBJ2-5, with 9 bases lining up with TRBD2. The V segment lost 0 bases and the J segment 6 bases; nucleotides outside the gene matches: 9. Germline CDR1 and CDR2: SGDLS and YYNGEE. This CDR3 contains 16 residues. The CDR3 bases are TGTGCCAGCAGCGTAGGGGCGCGGCGGGGGGGTCAGACCCAGTACTTC. It specifies CASSVGARRGGQTQYF.

V is TRBV7-2 and J is TRBJ2-1; 11 bases match TRBD1. V shed 5 bases and J 4 bases; nucleotides not matched to a gene: 7. Germline values: CDR1 SGHTA, CDR2 FQGNSA. The CDR3 is 16 residues long. CDR3 in amino acids: CASSDSGTGGYNEQFF. Here the CDR3 DNA reads TGTGCCAGCAGCGACTCCGGGACAGGGGGTTACAATGAGCAGTTCTTC.

Only a few counts were recorded for this clone. The rearrangement links TRBV12-5 to TRBJ2-2; no clear D. V lost 1 base, J lost 1 base, and 4 bases lay in between. This CDR3 region has 14 residues. Per the germline V gene, CDR1 is LGHNT and CDR2 is FRNRAP. The CDR3 coding sequence is TGTGCTAGTGGTTTGGGGCAGAACACCGGGGAGCTGTTTTTT. Translating gives CASGLGQNTGELFF.

This clone was detected a few times. The chain combines TRBV29-1 with TRBJ1-3; D gene uncertain. Germline CDR1 SQVTM, CDR2 ANQGSEA. Deletions cut 0 bases from V and 8 bases from J, with 11 bases between. The CDR3 is 13 residues long. CDR3 DNA sequence: TGCAGCGTTGAAGATCGGACTGGGGACACCATATATTTT. It translates to CSVEDRTGDTIYF. Combining the CDR3 with reference TRBV29-1 and TRBJ1-3 gives the whole variable domain SAVISQKPSRDICQRGTSLTIQCQVDSQVTMMFWYRQQPGQSLTLIATANQGSEATYESGFVIDKFPISRPNLTFSTLTVSNMSPEDSSIYLCSVEDRTGDTIYFGEGSWLTVV.

This chain connects TRBV30 to TRBJ1-2, with D maybe TRBD1 (5 bases). CDR3 length equals 12 residues. CDR1 and CDR2 (germline): GTSNPN, SVGIG (reference sequence). Trimming removed 5 bases from V and 8 bases from J, with 15 bases in between. This CDR3 reads CAWGDYLGGYTF. CDR3 nucleotides: TGTGCCTGGGGGGACTATTTGGGGGGCTACACCTTC.

This clone was seen once. The chain joins TRBV29-1 to TRBJ1-1, with a possible D match to TRBD1 (5 bases). Trimming removed 7 bases at V and 3 bases at J, with 12 bases between. Germline V gene data show CDR1 as SQVTM and CDR2 as ANQGSEA. This CDR3 contains 12 residues. DNA of the CDR3: TGCAGCGCCCAGGGCCCGGACACTGAAGCTTTCTTT. It codes for CSAQGPDTEAFF.

CDR3 sequence: CASSLRGNEKLFF. Here the CDR3 DNA reads TGTGCCAGCAGTTTACGAGGGAACGAAAAACTGTTTTTT. This chain uses TRBV27 with TRBJ1-4; D gene uncertain. CDR1 MNHEY and CDR2 SMNVEV come from the germline V gene (reference sequence). This CDR3 has 13 amino acids. V lost 2 bases to trimming and J lost 8 bases, with 9 bases between them. Together with reference TRBV27 and TRBJ1-4, the CDR3 gives the full variable domain: EAQVTQNPRYLITVTGKKLTVTCSQNMNHEYMSWYRQDPGLGLRQIYYSMNVEVTDKGDVPEGYKVSRKEKRNFPLILESPSPNQTSLYFCASSLRGNEKLFFGSGTQLSVL.

This clone appeared once. CDR3: CASSNGPTSGSGANQPQHF. The CDR3 DNA reads as TGTGCCAGTAGTAACGGCCCGACCTCGGGGTCAGGGGCAAATCAGCCCCAGCATTTT. This chain links TRBV19 with TRBJ1-5; perhaps TRBD1 as D (6 bases). V lost 4 bases to trimming and J lost 4 bases, with 26 bases between them. From germline, CDR1 is LNHDA and CDR2 SQIVND (reference sequence). The CDR3 totals 19 residues.